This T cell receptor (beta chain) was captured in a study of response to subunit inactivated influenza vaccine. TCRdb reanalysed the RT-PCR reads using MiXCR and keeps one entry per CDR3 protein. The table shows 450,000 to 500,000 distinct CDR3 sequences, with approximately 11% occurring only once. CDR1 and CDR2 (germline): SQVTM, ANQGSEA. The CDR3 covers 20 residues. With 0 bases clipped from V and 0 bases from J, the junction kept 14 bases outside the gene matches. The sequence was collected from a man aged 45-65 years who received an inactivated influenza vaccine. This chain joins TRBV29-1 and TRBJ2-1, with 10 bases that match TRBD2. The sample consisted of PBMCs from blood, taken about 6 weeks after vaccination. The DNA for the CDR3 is TGCAGCGTTGAAGACCCCCGCAGCGGGGGGGGGGAGGGCTCCTACAATGAGCAGTTCTTC. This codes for CSVEDPRSGGGEGSYNEQFF.